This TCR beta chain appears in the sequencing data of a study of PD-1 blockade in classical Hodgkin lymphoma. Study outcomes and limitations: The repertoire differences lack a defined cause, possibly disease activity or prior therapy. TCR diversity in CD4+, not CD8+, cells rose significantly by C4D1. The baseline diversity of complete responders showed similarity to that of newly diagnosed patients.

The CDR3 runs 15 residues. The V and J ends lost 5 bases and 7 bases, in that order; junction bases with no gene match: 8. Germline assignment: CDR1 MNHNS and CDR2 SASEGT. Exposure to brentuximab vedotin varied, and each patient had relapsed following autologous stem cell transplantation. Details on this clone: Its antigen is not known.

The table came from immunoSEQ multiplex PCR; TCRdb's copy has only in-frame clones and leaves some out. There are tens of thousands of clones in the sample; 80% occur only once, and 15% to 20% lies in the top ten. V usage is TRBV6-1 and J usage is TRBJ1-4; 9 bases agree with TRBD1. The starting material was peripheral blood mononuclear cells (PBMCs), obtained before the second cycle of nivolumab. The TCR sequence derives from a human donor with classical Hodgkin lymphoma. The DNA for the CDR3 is TGTGCCAGCAGTCACACAGGGGGCCACGGTGAAAAACTGTTTTTT. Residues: CASSHTGGHGEKLFF.